The clone carrying this TCR beta chain came up a few times. As yet, its antigen is unknown. These data belong to a study of identical twins. Study-level points and caveats: In beta out-of-frame sequences, the excess sharing between twins was weaker. Interpretation of the results relied on cross-sectional statistical analysis and not on following the same donors. The models gave estimates that fell short of the out-of-frame TCR alpha sharing seen in monozygotic twins.

Template switching added a universal primer site; cDNA carried unique molecular identifiers. MiXCR, applied by TCRdb to the 5' RACE reads, yields one record per CDR3 protein. The sample carries hundreds of thousands of distinct CDR3 sequences, just over 7% recorded once. V dropped 11 bases and J dropped 2 bases, with 10 bases sitting between them. This CDR3 has 13 amino acids. CDR1 ENHRY and CDR2 SYGVKD come from the germline V gene. The same specimen was also included in a second study, on yellow fever vaccine responses in identical twins.

The sequenced sample consisted of PBMCs. The rearrangement joins TRBV10-3 to TRBJ2-6; D is unresolved. This sequence was found in a woman younger than 30 in good health. CDR3 in amino acids: CAAGLAGANVLTF. The DNA for the CDR3 is TGTGCCGCCGGTTTGGCTGGGGCCAACGTCCTGACTTTC.